This T cell receptor beta chain derives from a study of blood T cell repertoires in COVID-19 (TCRdb year 2020). The study in broad terms: The collaborator samples originated in the United States, Italy and Spain and spanned the acute and convalescent phases of COVID-19. The material from the prospective study consisted of cDNA or gDNA derived from T cells, B-cell-depleted T cells, or PBMCs. The dataset comprised deeply sampled blood TCRbeta repertoires from subjects exposed to, actively infected with, or recovered from COVID-19. The repertoires were released in a freely available public database intended as a resource for research on the immune response to SARS-CoV-2. The samples were drawn from the first 160 participants of the ongoing ImmuneRACE study and from over 950 subjects provided by 6 global collaborators. Nearly every sample came with metadata listing a de-identified subject ID, COVID-19 status, age in years and sex. Where available, HLA class I and class II types were taken from metadata supplied by the sample provider and were not determined by assay-based typing. General findings and caveats noted by the study authors: How much clinical and demographic metadata was included differed by source and by participant, and the metadata was provided uncurated.

About this clone: No cognate antigen has been identified for it. No base quality values were provided; no much bigger clone lies one nucleotide off.

The CDR3 spans 13 residues, from the cysteine through the phenylalanine. Only the CDR3 region is kept as DNA, spanning 39 bases read in frame from base 1. The V end gives up 7 bases and the J end 7 bases, leaving 10 bases in the junction not matched to a gene. In the germline V gene, CDR1 corresponds to SQVTM and CDR2 to ANQGSEA. In the prospective study, participants were about 18 to 95 years old, resided in fewer than 25 geographic areas of the United States, and were enrolled through a virtual design. To assign participants to cohorts, the prospective study relied on clinical history that participants themselves reported in a screening survey and a study questionnaire. Recovered participants in ImmuneRACE Cohort 3 were defined as having two consecutive negative NP/OP PCR tests, clearance from a healthcare professional, or resolution of symptoms. In the prospective study, whole blood, serum and a nasopharyngeal or oropharyngeal swab were collected from each participant by mobile phlebotomists. Participants in the prospective study had the option to provide additional blood draws and questionnaires over a roughly two-month period. Before DNA extraction, blood samples from the prospective study were shipped at room temperature or frozen.

TCRbeta CDR3 regions were amplified from genomic DNA using the immunoSEQ Assay, a bias-controlled multiplex PCR. The original pipeline was this. Nucleated cell counts per sample were estimated from amplification of reference gene primers within the assay. To quantify the absolute abundance of each unique TCRbeta CDR3 rearrangement, sequence reads were collapsed and filtered. Productive Simpson clonality was computed per sample as the square root of Simpson's diversity index over productive rearrangements. TCRdb carries this immuneACCESS record with in-frame sequences only. Its versions omit some clonotypes, under half of them owing to an unresolved V gene in the studies checked, with the rest unexplained. V, J and clone size are those of that table, while D and trimming were read from the DNA. This sample gives about 220,000 clones in total; about four fifths of them show up just once. The top ten hold approximately 6.5% of the sample.

The rearrangement combines TRBV29-1 with TRBJ2-5; the junction holds 9 bases that match TRBD1. The TCR sequence derives from a woman between 35 and 50 years old who had recovered from COVID-19. Sequenced sample: PBMCs or T cells enriched from blood (not recorded which). The CDR3 protein is CSGIQGAEGTQYF. In nucleotide form, the sequence is TGCAGCGGCATACAGGGGGCAGAAGGGACCCAGTACTTC.